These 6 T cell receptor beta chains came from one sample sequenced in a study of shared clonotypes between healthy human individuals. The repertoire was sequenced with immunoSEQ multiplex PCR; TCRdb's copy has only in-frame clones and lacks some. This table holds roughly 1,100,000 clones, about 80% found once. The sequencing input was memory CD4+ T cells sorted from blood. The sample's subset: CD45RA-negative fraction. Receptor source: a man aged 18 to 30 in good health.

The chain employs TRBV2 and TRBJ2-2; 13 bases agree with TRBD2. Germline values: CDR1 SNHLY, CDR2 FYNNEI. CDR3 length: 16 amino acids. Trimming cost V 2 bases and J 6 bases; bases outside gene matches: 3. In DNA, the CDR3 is TGTGCCAGCAGTGAAACTAGCGGGGGGGCCCCCGGGGAGCTGTTTTTT. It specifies CASSETSGGAPGELFF.

The CDR3 loop is CAISDPLAGRYNEQFF. The CDR3 nucleotides are TGTGCCATCAGTGACCCACTAGCGGGTCGTTACAATGAGCAGTTCTTC. V is TRBV10-3 and J is TRBJ2-1; 9 nucleotides align to TRBD2. The CDR3 totals 16 residues. Per the germline V gene, CDR1 is ENHRY and CDR2 is SYGVKD. V lost 3 bases, J lost 4 bases, and 7 bases stayed unmatched.

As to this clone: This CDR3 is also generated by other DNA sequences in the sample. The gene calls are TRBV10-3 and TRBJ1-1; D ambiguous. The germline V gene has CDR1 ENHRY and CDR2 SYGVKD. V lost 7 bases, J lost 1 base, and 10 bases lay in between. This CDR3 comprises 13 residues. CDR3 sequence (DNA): TGTGCCATCACCCGGGCGGAGAACACTGAAGCTTTCTTT. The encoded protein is CAITRAENTEAFF.

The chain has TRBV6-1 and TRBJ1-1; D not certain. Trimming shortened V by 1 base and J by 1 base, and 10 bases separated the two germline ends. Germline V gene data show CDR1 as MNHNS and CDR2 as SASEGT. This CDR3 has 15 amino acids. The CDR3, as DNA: TGTGCCAGCAGTGAAGGAACTTCACCGAACACTGAAGCTTTCTTT. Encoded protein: CASSEGTSPNTEAFF.

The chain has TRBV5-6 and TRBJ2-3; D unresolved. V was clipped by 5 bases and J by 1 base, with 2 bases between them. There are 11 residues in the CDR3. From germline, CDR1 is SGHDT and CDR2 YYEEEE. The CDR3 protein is CASRRTDTQYF. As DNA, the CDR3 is TGTGCCAGCAGACGCACAGATACGCAGTATTTT.

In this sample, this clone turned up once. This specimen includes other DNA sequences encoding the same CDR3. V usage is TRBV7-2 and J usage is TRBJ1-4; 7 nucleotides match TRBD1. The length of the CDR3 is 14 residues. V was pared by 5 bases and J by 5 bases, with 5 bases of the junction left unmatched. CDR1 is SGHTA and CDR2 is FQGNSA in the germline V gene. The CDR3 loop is CASSPDRVNEKLFF. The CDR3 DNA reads TGTGCCAGCAGCCCCGACAGGGTGAATGAAAAACTGTTTTTT.